This is a list of T cell receptor beta chains from one sample in a study of beta chain features in type 1 diabetes. This table comes from immunoSEQ multiplex PCR, and its TCRdb copy is limited to in-frame clones, with some not included. The data show about 650,000 clones, around 12% seen once. Sequences were obtained from naive CD4+ T cells from blood. These receptors all stem from a man aged 30 to 39 with type 1 diabetes. Each CDR3 is given with its conserved first and last residue. Each record gives: V gene, clone size, J gene, D gene, CDR3 DNA, CDR3 protein. The D gene is left open where the match is weak. Part of the rows lack a size; the others show once, few, many or a class for expanded clones.

TRBV7-9,few,TRBJ2-7,NA,TGTGCCAGCAGCAGCGGACCCACCCCCTCGTACTTC,CASSSGPTPSYF
TRBV29-1,few,TRBJ2-1,TRBD2,TGCAGCGTAGCGGGACTAGCGGGGGGGTCATCTGAGCAGTTCTTC,CSVAGLAGGSSEQFF
TRBV7-2,NA,TRBJ2-3,NA,TGTGCCAGCAGCCGGGCAGGCACGCAGTATTTT,CASSRAGTQYF
TRBV5-6,NA,TRBJ1-2,NA,TGTGCCAGCAGCTTGGTGGACAGAACCTATGGCTACACCTTC,CASSLVDRTYGYTF
TRBV6-5,NA,TRBJ1-5,TRBD1,TGTGCCAGCAGTGGGACAGGAAATCAGCCCCAGCATTTT,CASSGTGNQPQHF
TRBV18,NA,TRBJ1-2,TRBD1,TGTGCCAGCTCACCACCAGGGACAGACGGCTACACCTTC,CASSPPGTDGYTF
TRBV28,NA,TRBJ2-7,TRBD1,TGTGCCAGCAGTCCCGACAGGGGGCTTGGCTACGAGCAGTACTTC,CASSPDRGLGYEQYF
TRBV6-5,few,TRBJ2-7,TRBD1,TGTGCCAGCAGTTACGGGGGGACAGGCGGCGAGCAGTACTTC,CASSYGGTGGEQYF
TRBV6-1,few,TRBJ1-2,TRBD1,TGTGCCAGCAGTACTACAGGGGACGGCTACACCTTC,CASSTTGDGYTF
TRBV7-2,few,TRBJ2-7,NA,TGTGCCAGCAGCTTAGCGCTTACAGGGAGGGCCTACGAGCAGTACTTC,CASSLALTGRAYEQYF
TRBV7-2,NA,TRBJ2-2,NA,TGTGCCAGCAGCATCAGGGTGGCGAACACCGGGGAGCTGTTTTTT,CASSIRVANTGELFF
TRBV20-1,NA,TRBJ1-1,NA,TGCAGTGGTACATCGAACACTGAAGCTTTCTTT,CSGTSNTEAFF
TRBV6-1,few,TRBJ1-6,NA,TGTGCCAGCAGTGAGACAGTAAGCTCCTATAATTCACCCCTCCACTTT,CASSETVSSYNSPLHF
TRBV9,few,TRBJ2-5,NA,TGTGCCAGCAGCGTAGCTTTCGGAGAGACCCAGTACTTC,CASSVAFGETQYF
TRBV6-5,NA,TRBJ2-3,NA,TGTGCCAGCAGTTACGCAGGGGCAGGAATTGATACGCAGTATTTT,CASSYAGAGIDTQYF
TRBV7-2,NA,TRBJ2-7,NA,TGTGCCAGCAGCTTAGCTCCAGGGAACTCCTACGAGCAGTACTTC,CASSLAPGNSYEQYF
TRBV7-9,NA,TRBJ2-1,TRBD2,TGTGCCAGCAGCCCGTGGGGACTAGCGGGGTACAATGAGCAGTTCTTC,CASSPWGLAGYNEQFF
TRBV29-1,few,TRBJ1-2,NA,TGCAGCGTTGAGGACTCAGGGTATGGCTACACCTTC,CSVEDSGYGYTF
TRBV19,NA,TRBJ2-3,NA,TGTGCCAGTAGTATTCAGAGTGCAACGCAGTATTTT,CASSIQSATQYF
TRBV7-2,NA,TRBJ2-1,NA,TGTGCCAGCAGTAGGAGGGCTGTGCATGAGCAGTTCTTC,CASSRRAVHEQFF
TRBV11-2,few,TRBJ1-5,NA,TGTGCCAGCAGCTTATCTGGGGGTCAGCCCCAGCATTTT,CASSLSGGQPQHF
TRBV1,few,TRBJ2-1,NA,TGCACCAGCAGCCAAGAAAGGGACCGAAGGGCCTACAATGAGCAGTTCTTC,CTSSQERDRRAYNEQFF
TRBV5-1,NA,TRBJ1-5,NA,TGCGCCAGCAGCTTGGAAGGTGGGGCAAATCAGCCCCAGCATTTT,CASSLEGGANQPQHF
TRBV6-5,once,TRBJ1-4,NA,TGTGCCAGCAGTTTGCAGGGTGCAGGTGAAAAACTGTTTTTT,CASSLQGAGEKLFF
TRBV5-1,NA,TRBJ2-3,TRBD1,TGCGCCAGCAGCCGGACAGGGAGTAGCACAGATACGCAGTATTTT,CASSRTGSSTDTQYF
TRBV5-1,few,TRBJ2-2,NA,TGCGCCAGCAGCGCCCCGAACACCGGGGAGCTGTTTTTT,CASSAPNTGELFF
TRBV27,few,TRBJ2-6,TRBD1,TGTGCCAGCAGTCTCCTCTGGACAGGGGGTTCTGGGGCCAACGTCCTGACTTTC,CASSLLWTGGSGANVLTF
TRBV7-9,few,TRBJ2-1,TRBD1,TGTGCCAGCAGCCCCGGGACAGGGATCAATGAGCAGTTCTTC,CASSPGTGINEQFF
TRBV7-2,NA,TRBJ1-4,NA,TGTGCCAGCAGACATAGGCTCGTGGGGGTGAATGAAAAACTGTTTTTT,CASRHRLVGVNEKLFF
TRBV7-2,few,TRBJ1-4,NA,TGTGCCAGCAGCCAATATACAACTAATGAAAAACTGTTTTTT,CASSQYTTNEKLFF
TRBV4-3,few,TRBJ2-2,NA,TGCGCCAGCAGCCAAGATCGGGTCGGGGAGCTGTTTTTT,CASSQDRVGELFF
TRBV18,NA,TRBJ2-1,NA,TGTGCCAGCTCACCGAAACTAGGCCCTCCTCAACGGACCTACAATGAGCAGTTCTTC,CASSPKLGPPQRTYNEQFF
TRBV7-2,NA,TRBJ2-5,NA,TGTGCCAGCGGGGGGGCCGGGGAGACCCAGTACTTC,CASGGAGETQYF
TRBV19,NA,TRBJ1-2,NA,TGTGCCAGTACTCAAAACCTCCCGGGGTATGGCTACACCTTC,CASTQNLPGYGYTF
TRBV29-1,NA,TRBJ1-5,TRBD1,TGCAGCGTTGAGGCAGGGGGCGATCAGCCCCAGCATTTT,CSVEAGGDQPQHF
TRBV5-1,few,TRBJ2-6,TRBD1,TGCGCCAGCAGAGATCGAAATTCGGTTCTCCGAACAGGGGATAGCGACTCTGGGGCCAACGTCCTGACTTTC,CASRDRNSVLRTGDSDSGANVLTF
TRBV4-2,few,TRBJ2-1,NA,TGTGCCAGCAGCCAAGATCCCCGCAGTAATGAGCAGTTCTTC,CASSQDPRSNEQFF
TRBV19,NA,TRBJ2-7,NA,TGTGCCAGTAGTATAACGGGACTCCCCTACGAGCAGTACTTC,CASSITGLPYEQYF
TRBV10-2,NA,TRBJ2-5,NA,TGCGCCAGCACACCAGGGAGGGAGACCCAGTACTTC,CASTPGRETQYF
TRBV2,NA,TRBJ2-3,NA,TGTGCCAGCGCAGGGGCTAGCACAGATACGCAGTATTTT,CASAGASTDTQYF
TRBV7-9,few,TRBJ1-5,NA,TGTGCCAGCAGCTCGGACAGACGCAATCAGCCCCAGCATTTT,CASSSDRRNQPQHF
TRBV14,few,TRBJ2-1,NA,TGTGCCAGCAGCCAAGATCGGCAGCTCTACAATGAGCAGTTCTTC,CASSQDRQLYNEQFF
TRBV29-1,few,TRBJ2-6,NA,TGCAGCGTCCAAGTTGGGGCCAACGTCCTGACTTTC,CSVQVGANVLTF
TRBV7-3,few,TRBJ1-1,NA,TGTGCCAGCAGCGTGACAGTTAACACTGAAGCTTTCTTT,CASSVTVNTEAFF
TRBV18,few,TRBJ2-5,NA,TGTGCCAGCTCACCTATGGGGGACCAAGAGACCCAGTACTTC,CASSPMGDQETQYF
TRBV9,few,TRBJ1-6,NA,TGTGCCAGCAGCGCTAGGGGGAATTCACCCCTCCACTTT,CASSARGNSPLHF
TRBV25-1,NA,TRBJ2-5,NA,TGTGCCAGCAGTACCCTTAGGACCCAGTACTTC,CASSTLRTQYF
TRBV11-3,few,TRBJ1-1,TRBD1,TGTGCCAGCAGCTTCGAGGACAGGGCCACTGAAGCTTTCTTT,CASSFEDRATEAFF
TRBV7-9,few,TRBJ1-3,NA,TGTGCCAGCAGCTTAGGGGGAATCTGGGGCACCATATATTTT,CASSLGGIWGTIYF
TRBV5-1,few,TRBJ2-1,TRBD2,TGCGCCAGCAGCTCCGCGGCGGGGGGAAGTGTCAATGAGCAGTTCTTC,CASSSAAGGSVNEQFF